The subject of this entry is one T cell receptor (beta chain). Profiling relied on immunoSEQ multiplex PCR, and the TCRdb table lists in-frame clones only, not all of them. The table has around 250,000 clones, approximately 82% seen once; the top ten hold around 8.1%. Trimming at V came to 4 bases and at J to 0 bases, leaving 10 bases not matched to a gene. The CDR3 is made up of 17 amino acids. Germline CDR1 reads SGHDN; CDR2 reads FVKESK. This sample was taken from a study of blood T cell repertoires in COVID-19. This receptor was identified in a man between 35 and 55 years old with active or convalescent COVID-19. Specimen: peripheral blood. J is TRBJ1-1 and V is TRBV14; 8 bases line up with TRBD1. This chain's CDR3 is CASSLSGTGVMNTEAFF. The CDR3 region has the DNA TGTGCCAGCAGCCTTTCAGGGACAGGAGTCATGAACACTGAAGCTTTCTTT.